This T cell receptor beta chain originates from a study of T cell responses to AZD1222 COVID-19 vaccine. The study, taken as a whole, reports: Of spike-specific TCRs, nearly half reportedly target regions left unmutated in variants. The study found Spike-specific TCR breadth and depth rose after two AZD1222 doses. The sample set comprised mostly white British donors with more females, and clonal diversity was possibly underestimated.

The sample holds one count of this clone. Its antigen is not identified. Sequencing used immunoSEQ multiplex PCR; TCRdb keeps in-frame clones, though not all of them. The sample consists of around 270,000 clones, around 93% of them appearing once. Pooling was applied to second doses at about 4 or about 12 weeks. Germline assignment: CDR1 KGHSH and CDR2 LQKENI. This CDR3 has 13 amino acids. Trimming shortened V by 2 bases and J by 5 bases, and 6 bases separated the two germline ends. Sequenced here: peripheral blood, sampled 28 days after the second AZD1222 dose. This chain uses TRBV18 with TRBJ1-4; no definite D call. This receptor was taken from an adult who received the AZD1222 COVID-19 vaccine. In DNA form, the CDR3 reads TGTGCCAGCTCACCAGGGGTCAATGAAAAACTGTTTTTT. This sequence encodes CASSPGVNEKLFF.